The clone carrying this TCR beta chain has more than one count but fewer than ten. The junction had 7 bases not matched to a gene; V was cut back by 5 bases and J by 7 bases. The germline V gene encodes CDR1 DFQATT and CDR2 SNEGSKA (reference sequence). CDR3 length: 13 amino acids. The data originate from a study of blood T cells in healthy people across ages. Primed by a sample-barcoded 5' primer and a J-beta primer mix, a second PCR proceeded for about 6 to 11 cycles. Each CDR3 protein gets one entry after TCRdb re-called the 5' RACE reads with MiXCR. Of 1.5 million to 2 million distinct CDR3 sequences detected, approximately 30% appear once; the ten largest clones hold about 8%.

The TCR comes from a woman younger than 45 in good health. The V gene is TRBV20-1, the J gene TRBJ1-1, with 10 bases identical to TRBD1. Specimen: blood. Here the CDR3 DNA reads TGCAGTGCTGGGGGACAGGGGATCGGTGAAGCTTTCTTT. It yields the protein CSAGGQGIGEAFF.